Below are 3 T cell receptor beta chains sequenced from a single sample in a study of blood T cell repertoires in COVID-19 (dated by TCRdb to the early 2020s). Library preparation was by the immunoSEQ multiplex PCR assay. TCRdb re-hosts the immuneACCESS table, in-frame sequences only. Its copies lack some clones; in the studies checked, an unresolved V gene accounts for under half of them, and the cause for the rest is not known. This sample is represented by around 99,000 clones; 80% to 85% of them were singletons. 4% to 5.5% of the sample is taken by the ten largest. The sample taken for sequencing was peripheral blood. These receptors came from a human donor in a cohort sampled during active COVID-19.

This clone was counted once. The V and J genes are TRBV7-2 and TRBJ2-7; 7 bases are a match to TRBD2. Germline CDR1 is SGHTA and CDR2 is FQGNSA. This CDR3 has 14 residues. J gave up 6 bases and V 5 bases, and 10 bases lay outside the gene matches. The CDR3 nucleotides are TGTGCCAGCAGCCCGTCGGGGTGGGAGGGCGAGCAGTACGTC. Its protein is CASSPSGWEGEQYV.

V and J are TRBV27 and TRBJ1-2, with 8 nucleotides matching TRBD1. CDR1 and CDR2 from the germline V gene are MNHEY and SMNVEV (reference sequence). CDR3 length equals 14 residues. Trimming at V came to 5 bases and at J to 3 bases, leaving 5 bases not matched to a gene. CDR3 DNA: TGTGCCAGCAGTCAGGGGGCTGAGGACTATGGCTACACCTTC. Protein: CASSQGAEDYGYTF.

CDR3 protein: CASRSPTGAVGNTIYF. The CDR3 DNA reads as TGTGCCAGCAGATCCCCGACAGGGGCGGTTGGAAACACCATATATTTT. The V and J genes are TRBV6-6 and TRBJ1-3; TRBD1 aligns across 8 bases. V lost 6 bases, J lost 3 bases, and 10 bases stayed unmatched. The CDR3 loop spans 16 amino acids. Germline V gives CDR1 MNHNY, CDR2 SVGAGI (reference sequence).